This T cell receptor beta chain appears in the sequencing data of a study of blood T cell repertoires in COVID-19. In the authors' methods: It was from reference gene primer amplification that nucleated cell counts were estimated. The data were produced by immunoSEQ multiplex PCR, yet TCRdb's version contains in-frame clones alone and is incomplete. V and J calls and clone size are given by that table; D and trimming were obtained from the DNA. The sample has about 80,000 clones; approximately 76% are singletons. This CDR3 region has 14 residues. Trimming cost V 3 bases and J 4 bases, with 13 bases left between them. Germline V CDR1 and CDR2: SGHRS, YFSETQ.

Material: peripheral blood. This chain joins TRBV5-1 and TRBJ2-5; tentative D call: TRBD1 (5 bases). This TCR was recovered from an older man with active or convalescent COVID-19. This CDR3 is CASSSTVRGETQYF. CDR3 in DNA: TGCGCCAGCAGCTCGACAGTTAGGGGAGAGACCCAGTACTTC. Looking up the rest from reference TRBV5-1 and TRBJ2-5 gives the full variable domain: KAGVTQTPRYLIKTRGQQVTLSCSPISGHRSVSWYQQTPGQGLQFLFEYFSETQRNKGNFPGRFSGRQFSNSRSEMNVSTLELGDSALYLCASSSTVRGETQYFGPGTRLLVL.